Shown below are 5 T cell receptor beta chains from a single sample sequenced in a study of blood T cells in healthy people across ages. A second PCR of 7 to 11 cycles used a sample-barcoded 5' primer and a J-beta primer mix. TCRdb called the 5' RACE reads again in MiXCR, with one record for every CDR3 protein. The table lists 1,300,000 or so distinct CDR3 sequences, 45% to 70% of them singletons. The sequenced material came from blood. The receptor source for this set is a young man in good health.

This clonotype was counted between two and nine times. The chain uses TRBV29-1 and TRBJ2-5; 12 bases fit TRBD2. Germline trimming cut 6 bases from V and 3 bases from J; bases unmatched to any gene: 8. This CDR3 contains 15 residues. CDR1 and CDR2 (germline): SQVTM, ANQGSEA. The DNA for the CDR3 is TGCAGCGTCAGGACTAGCGGGACCCACAAAGAGACCCAGTACTTC. This gives the protein CSVRTSGTHKETQYF.

This clonotype was found a few times. V gene TRBV24-1 combines with J gene TRBJ2-1; 7 nucleotides agree with TRBD1. This CDR3 is 16 amino acids long. CDR1 is KGHDR and CDR2 is SFDVKD in the germline V gene. The trim removed 1 base at V and 6 bases at J, leaving 8 bases unmatched. DNA of the CDR3: TGTGCCACCAGTGATTTACGGACAGGTAAACGCAATGAGCAGTTCTTC. Its translation: CATSDLRTGKRNEQFF.

A remark on this clonotype: Relative to the germline gene, one junction end is altered; a read error may explain this. The chain is built from TRBV9 and TRBJ2-3, with 9 bases aligning to TRBD1. Germline V CDR1 and CDR2: SGDLS, YYNGEE. This CDR3 region has 15 residues. In nucleotides, the CDR3 is TGTGCCAGCAGCGATGCGACAGGGGGAACAGATACGCGGTATTTT. It translates to CASSDATGGTDTRYF.

The chain carries TRBV12-3 or TRBV12-4 and TRBJ2-1; the D gene is possibly TRBD2 (6 bases). This CDR3 region has 13 residues. V dropped 4 bases and J dropped 7 bases, with 11 bases sitting between them. In DNA, the CDR3 is TGTGCCAGCAGTTCCGGGAGAGGAAATGAGCAGTTCTTC. This codes for CASSSGRGNEQFF.

This clonotype was recorded only once. The CDR3 sequence is CASSSPHSGGRETQYF. CDR3 DNA: TGTGCCAGCAGTTCTCCCCATAGCGGGGGCCGGGAGACCCAGTACTTC. This chain connects TRBV6-5 to TRBJ2-5, with 9 bases aligning to TRBD2. This CDR3 has 16 residues. The V gene end was trimmed by 4 bases and the J gene end by 5 bases; junction bases not matched to a gene: 11. Germline CDR1 and CDR2: MNHEY and SVGAGI.